The 14 T cell receptor beta chains given below trace back to one sample, sequenced in a study of Ad26.COV2.S vaccination and SARS-CoV-2 variants. Treatment meaning: some 20 received Ad26.COV2.S at low or high dose, single or two shots; several received placebo; per-sample allocation not given. Sampling was done on day 63 after the first vaccine or placebo injection. Clones were sequenced by immunoSEQ multiplex PCR, and TCRdb holds only the in-frame ones, with some missing. The data show about 350,000 clones, around 89% seen once. The sample in question was peripheral blood, obtained in a trial of Ad26.COV2.S vaccine versus placebo. These TCRs come from a person between 18 and 60 years old who received the Ad26.COV2.S COVID-19 vaccine or a placebo.

The rearrangement uses TRBV2 and TRBJ2-2; D gene uncertain. The V gene's germline CDR1 is SNHLY and CDR2 FYNNEI. This CDR3 contains 17 residues. Trimming shortened V by 3 bases and J by 0 bases, and 14 bases separated the two germline ends. For the CDR3, the DNA is TGTGCCAGCAGTGATCCGGGTGAGCCCGCGAACACCGGGGAGCTGTTTTTT. Its translation is CASSDPGEPANTGELFF.

As for this clone: This sample also contains other DNA sequences that code for the same CDR3. The chain joins TRBV9 to TRBJ2-1; D is possibly TRBD2 (5 bases). There are 16 residues in the CDR3. Trimming stripped 0 bases from V and 0 bases from J, with 10 bases between. In germline, CDR1 is SGDLS, CDR2 YYNGEE. CDR3 nucleotides: TGTGCCAGCAGCGTAGCTGGAGGAAGCTCCTACAATGAGCAGTTCTTC. Translating gives CASSVAGGSSYNEQFF.

The J gene is TRBJ1-5, the V gene TRBV25-1; D ambiguous. This CDR3 region has 13 residues. The germline V and J ends were trimmed by 3 bases and 4 bases, with 7 bases remaining between them. Germline-derived CDR1 and CDR2 are MGHDK and SYGVNS. Here the CDR3 DNA reads TGTGCCAGCAGTGATTCAGGTAATCAGCCCCAGCATTTT. It is translated as CASSDSGNQPQHF.

This clone was picked up one time. The J gene is TRBJ1-5, the V gene TRBV6-6; no reliable D call. The V gene lost 3 bases and the J gene lost 4 bases, with 10 bases spanning the gap. This CDR3 region has 14 residues. Germline-derived CDR1 and CDR2 are MNHNY and SVGAGI (reference sequence). In DNA, the CDR3 is TGTGCCAGCAGTTATTCCAGTGGAAATCAGCCCCAGCATTTT. Translating it yields CASSYSSGNQPQHF.

This clone has a handful of counts. J is TRBJ2-5 and V is TRBV11-2; D is uncertain. This CDR3 is built from 12 residues. V lost 5 bases and J 2 bases, leaving 6 bases between the germline ends. Germline values: CDR1 SGHAT, CDR2 FQNNGV. The CDR3 DNA is TGTGCCAGCAGCCATACTCAAGAGACCCAGTACTTC. Residues: CASSHTQETQYF.

The V call is TRBV6-4, the J call TRBJ2-2, with D unclear. Looked up from germline, CDR1 is MRHNA and CDR2 is SNTAGT. CDR3 size: 13 residues. With 4 bases removed from V and 2 bases from J, the gap between germline ends came to 5 bases. CDR3 coding DNA: TGTGCCAGCAGTGCTTCTAACACCGGGGAGCTGTTTTTT. This encodes CASSASNTGELFF.

This rearrangement joins TRBV19 to TRBJ1-1; D is possibly TRBD1 (5 bases). V lost 5 bases and J 0 bases, leaving 22 bases between the germline ends. From germline, CDR1 is LNHDA and CDR2 SQIVND (reference sequence). The CDR3 runs 18 residues. In nucleotides, the CDR3 is TGTGCCAGTAGTCTCTACGGAGGGGCCGTGGGAATGAACACTGAAGCTTTCTTT. Amino acids: CASSLYGGAVGMNTEAFF.

The chain carries TRBV6-5 and TRBJ1-1; D is unresolved. The germline gives CDR1 MNHEY, CDR2 SVGAGI. The CDR3 extends over 13 amino acids. V was clipped by 2 bases and J by 1 base, with 5 bases between them. CDR3 amino acids: CASSYVANTEAFF. CDR3 nucleotide sequence: TGTGCCAGCAGTTACGTCGCGAACACTGAAGCTTTCTTT.

J is TRBJ2-2 and V is TRBV7-2, with 8 bases lining up with TRBD1. Germline CDR1 SGHTA, CDR2 FQGNSA. The CDR3 runs to 16 residues. V lost 4 bases, J lost 5 bases, and 9 bases stayed unmatched. The CDR3 nucleotides read TGTGCCAGCAGCTCCCGGCGGACAGGGCAAACCGGGGAGCTGTTTTTT. It yields the protein CASSSRRTGQTGELFF. Full variable domain (rest looked up from reference TRBV7-2 and TRBJ2-2): GAGVSQSPSNKVTEKGKDVELRCDPISGHTALYWYRQSLGQGLEFLIYFQGNSAPDKSGLPSDRFSAERTGGSVSTLTIQRTQQEDSAVYLCASSSRRTGQTGELFFGEGSRLTVL.

The rearrangement uses TRBV7-8 and TRBJ1-3; D is undetermined. CDR1 and CDR2 (germline): SGHVS, FQNEAQ. Trimming shortened V by 3 bases and J by 0 bases, and 18 bases separated the two germline ends. This CDR3 spans 18 amino acids. In DNA form, the CDR3 reads TGTGCCAGCAGCTTCATCCGGGTCACCAAAAACTCTGGAAACACCATATATTTT. This encodes CASSFIRVTKNSGNTIYF. Full variable domain (remainder filled in from reference TRBV7-8 and TRBJ1-3): GAGVSQSPRYKVAKRGQDVALRCDPISGHVSLFWYQQALGQGPEFLTYFQNEAQLDKSGLPSDRFFAERPEGSVSTLKIQRTQQEDSAVYLCASSFIRVTKNSGNTIYFGEGSWLTVV.

The chain combines TRBV6-4 with TRBJ1-6; D may be TRBD1 (6 bases). V shed 8 bases and J shed 8 bases, with 28 bases lying between them. The CDR3 sequence is 18 residues long. Germline CDR1 and CDR2: MRHNA and SNTAGT. The CDR3 loop reads CASPQGPGPQGGYSPLHF. The CDR3 nucleotides read TGTGCCAGCCCCCAGGGCCCGGGCCCACAAGGGGGATATTCACCCCTCCACTTT.

The rearrangement uses TRBV15 and TRBJ1-1, with D hard to call. This CDR3 has 13 amino acids. The V gene lost 0 bases and the J gene lost 5 bases, with 7 bases spanning the gap. CDR1 and CDR2 from the germline V gene are LNHNV and YYDKDF (reference sequence). In nucleotides, the CDR3 is TGTGCCACCAGCAGAGATTTGGTGACTGAAGCTTTCTTT. Amino acid sequence: CATSRDLVTEAFF.

The chain combines TRBV29-1 with TRBJ1-1; D remains unclear. The CDR3 length is 13 residues. Germline V gives CDR1 SQVTM, CDR2 ANQGSEA. V lost 2 bases and J lost 1, with 8 bases in between. The CDR3 spells CSVERSPNTEAFF. The CDR3 nucleotides are TGCAGCGTTGAACGCAGTCCGAACACTGAAGCTTTCTTT.

The V gene is TRBV6-5, the J gene TRBJ2-5; D ambiguous. The length of the CDR3 is 14 residues. Germline CDR1 is MNHEY and CDR2 is SVGAGI. Deletions cut 2 bases from V and 1 base from J, with 8 bases between. The CDR3 region is CASSYVGVQETQYF. CDR3 bases: TGTGCCAGCAGTTACGTCGGAGTCCAAGAGACCCAGTACTTC.